This TCR beta chain appears in the sequencing data of a study of low-dose radiotherapy and immunotherapy resistance in tumors. Study-wide context: With fractions of 0.5 Gy given every 2 weeks, Cohort 1 accumulated a total of 6.5 Gy. Treatment consisted of nivolumab 240 mg every two weeks and ipilimumab 1 mg/kg every six weeks, given intravenously to patients.

First-strand cDNA relied on TRAV- and TRBV-specific primers spanning alpha and beta chains. For amplifying TCRs, the PCR ran for around 20 cycles with Phusion, which was used together with a constant-region primer and the adapter on the V primers. TCRdb reprocessed the reads via MiXCR and lists one record per CDR3 protein. The table shows about 91,000 distinct CDR3 sequences, with 20% to 25% occurring only once. The CDR3 is 15 amino acids. The germline gives CDR1 DFQATT, CDR2 SNEGSKA (reference sequence). Unmatched junction bases numbered 8, after V lost 0 bases and J lost 6 bases. Time point of the sample: after trial treatment. Treatment: LDRT plus nivolumab, ipilimumab, low-dose cyclophosphamide and aspirin (RACIN trial). Ipilimumab, nivolumab, aspirin, low-dose cyclophosphamide and low-dose radiotherapy were administered to donors. This clonotype came up many times.

The V gene is TRBV20-1, the J gene TRBJ2-3, with 8 bases aligning to TRBD2. This clonotype was obtained from a female donor with ovarian cancer. The sample was PBMCs, taken after low-dose radiotherapy plus immunotherapy. CDR3 bases: TGCAGTGCTAGAGATACGGGGGGGGGCCAGGATACGCAGTATTTT. Its translation is CSARDTGGGQDTQYF.